Sequencing of this T cell receptor (beta chain) was carried out in a study of T-cell memory formation after mild COVID-19. Turning to the study itself: Each donor largely had its own TCR clusters.

Regarding the study as a whole: Contracting CD4+ clones lay largely in CM and EM, with CD8+ ones residing in EMRA.

Amplification by 5'RACE using constant-segment primers produced TCR alpha and TCR beta cDNA libraries that carried sample barcodes and UMIs. TCRdb analysed the 5' RACE reads with MiXCR anew, one entry per CDR3 protein. The sample holds roughly 58,000 distinct CDR3 sequences; roughly 9.5% are singletons and the top ten take roughly 1.2%. The germline V and J ends were trimmed by 1 base and 0 bases, with 7 bases remaining between them. This CDR3 comprises 15 residues. Germline V gives CDR1 SEHNR, CDR2 FQNEAQ (reference sequence). This clonotype appeared once. Its antigen is still unknown. V usage is TRBV7-9 and J usage is TRBJ1-5; D gene uncertain. The clonotype was recovered from a young man who had mild COVID-19 (a few samples of this study predate the infection). Cell type and time point are not known. The sequenced sample consisted of PBMCs or a T cell subset sorted from them (not recorded which). CDR3 DNA: TGTGCCAGCAGCTTAGGGGATTATAGCAATCAGCCCCAGCATTTT. It codes for CASSLGDYSNQPQHF. Using reference TRBV7-9 and TRBJ1-5 for the parts outside the CDR3, the full variable domain is DTGVSQNPRHKITKRGQNVTFRCDPISEHNRLYWYRQTLGQGPEFLTYFQNEAQLEKSRLLSDRFSAERPKGSFSTLEIQRTEQGDSAMYLCASSLGDYSNQPQHFGDGTRLSIL.